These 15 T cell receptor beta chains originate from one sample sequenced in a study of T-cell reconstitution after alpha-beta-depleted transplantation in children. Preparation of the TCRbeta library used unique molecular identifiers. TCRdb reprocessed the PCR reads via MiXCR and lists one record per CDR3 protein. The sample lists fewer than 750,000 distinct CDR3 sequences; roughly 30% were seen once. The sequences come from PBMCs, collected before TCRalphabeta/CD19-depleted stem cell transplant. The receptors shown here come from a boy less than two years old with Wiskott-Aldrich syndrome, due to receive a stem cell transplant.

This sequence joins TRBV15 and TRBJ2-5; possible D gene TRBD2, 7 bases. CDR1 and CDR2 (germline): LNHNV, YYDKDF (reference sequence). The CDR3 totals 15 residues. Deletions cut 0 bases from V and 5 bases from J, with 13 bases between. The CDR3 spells CATSREQGGLETQYF. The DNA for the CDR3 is TGTGCCACCAGCAGAGAACAGGGAGGGCTGGAGACCCAGTACTTC. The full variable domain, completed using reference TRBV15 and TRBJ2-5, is DAMVIQNPRYQVTQFGKPVTLSCSQTLNHNVMYWYQQKSSQAPKLLFHYYDKDFNNEADTPDNFQSRRPNTSFCFLDIRSPGLGDTAMYLCATSREQGGLETQYFGPGTRLLVL.

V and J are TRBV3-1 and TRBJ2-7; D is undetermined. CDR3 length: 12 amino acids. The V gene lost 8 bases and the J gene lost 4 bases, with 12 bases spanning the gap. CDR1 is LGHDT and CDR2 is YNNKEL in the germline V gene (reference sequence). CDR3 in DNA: TGTGCCAGCGGCGCTAGATCGTACGAGCAGTACTTC. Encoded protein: CASGARSYEQYF.

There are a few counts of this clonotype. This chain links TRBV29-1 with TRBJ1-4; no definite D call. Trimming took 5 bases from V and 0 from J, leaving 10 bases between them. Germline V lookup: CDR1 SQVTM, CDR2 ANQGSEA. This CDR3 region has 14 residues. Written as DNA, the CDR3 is TGCAGCGTTACCGGGAGAGCAACTAATGAAAAACTGTTTTTT. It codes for CSVTGRATNEKLFF. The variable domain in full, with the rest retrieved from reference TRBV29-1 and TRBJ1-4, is SAVISQKPSRDICQRGTSLTIQCQVDSQVTMMFWYRQQPGQSLTLIATANQGSEATYESGFVIDKFPISRPNLTFSTLTVSNMSPEDSSIYLCSVTGRATNEKLFFGSGTQLSVL.

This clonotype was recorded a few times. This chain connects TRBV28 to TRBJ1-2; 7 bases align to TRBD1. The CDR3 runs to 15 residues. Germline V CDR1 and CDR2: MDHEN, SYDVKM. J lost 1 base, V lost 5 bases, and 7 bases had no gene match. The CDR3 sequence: CASSPGTAINYGYTF. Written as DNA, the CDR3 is TGTGCCAGCAGTCCCGGGACAGCCATTAACTATGGCTACACCTTC.

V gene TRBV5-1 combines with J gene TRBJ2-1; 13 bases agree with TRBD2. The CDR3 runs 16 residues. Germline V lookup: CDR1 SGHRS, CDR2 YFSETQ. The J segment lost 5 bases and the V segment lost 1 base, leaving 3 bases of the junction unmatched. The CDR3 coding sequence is TGCGCCAGCAGCTTGACTAGCGGGAGGGGGGACAATGAGCAGTTCTTC. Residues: CASSLTSGRGDNEQFF.

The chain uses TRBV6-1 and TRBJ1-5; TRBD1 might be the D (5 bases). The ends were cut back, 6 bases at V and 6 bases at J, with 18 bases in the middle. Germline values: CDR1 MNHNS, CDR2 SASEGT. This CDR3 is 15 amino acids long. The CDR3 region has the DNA TGTGCCAGCAGCCTGCACCGGGGGGAGGGTCAGCCCCAGCATTTT. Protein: CASSLHRGEGQPQHF.

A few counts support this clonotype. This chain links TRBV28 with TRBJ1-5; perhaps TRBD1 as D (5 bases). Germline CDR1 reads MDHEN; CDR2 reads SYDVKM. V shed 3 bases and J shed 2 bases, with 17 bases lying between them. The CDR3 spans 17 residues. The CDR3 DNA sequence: TGTGCCAGCAGTTTCGGGGCCTGGAGACGTGGCAATCAGCCCCAGCATTTT. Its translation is CASSFGAWRRGNQPQHF.

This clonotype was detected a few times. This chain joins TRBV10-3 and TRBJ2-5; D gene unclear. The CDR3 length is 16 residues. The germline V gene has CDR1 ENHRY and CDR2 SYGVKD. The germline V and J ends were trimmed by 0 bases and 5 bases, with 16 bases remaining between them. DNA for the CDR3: TGTGCCATCAGTGAGTCGACGGCCCCAAATGGGGAGACCCAGTACTTC. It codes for CAISESTAPNGETQYF.

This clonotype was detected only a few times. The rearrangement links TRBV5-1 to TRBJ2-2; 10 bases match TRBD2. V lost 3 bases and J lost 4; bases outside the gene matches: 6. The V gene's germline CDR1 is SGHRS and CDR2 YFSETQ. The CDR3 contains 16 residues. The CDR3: CASSSLAGAGTGELFF. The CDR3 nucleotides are TGCGCCAGCAGCTCCCTAGCGGGAGCAGGCACCGGGGAGCTGTTTTTT.

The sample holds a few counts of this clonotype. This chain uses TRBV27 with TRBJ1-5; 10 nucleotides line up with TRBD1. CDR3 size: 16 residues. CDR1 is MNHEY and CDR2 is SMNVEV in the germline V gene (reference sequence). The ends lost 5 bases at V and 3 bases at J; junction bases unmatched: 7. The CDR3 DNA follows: TGTGCCAGCAGTCCAGGACAGGGGGTACCCAATCAGCCCCAGCATTTT. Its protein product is CASSPGQGVPNQPQHF.

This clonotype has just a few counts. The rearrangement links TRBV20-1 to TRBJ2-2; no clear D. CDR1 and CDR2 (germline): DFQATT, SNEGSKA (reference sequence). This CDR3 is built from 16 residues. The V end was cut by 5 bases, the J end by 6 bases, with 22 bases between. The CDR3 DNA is TGCAGTGCTGGCCGTTTAAGACTTAGATCGTCCGGGGAGCTGTTTTTT. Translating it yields CSAGRLRLRSSGELFF.

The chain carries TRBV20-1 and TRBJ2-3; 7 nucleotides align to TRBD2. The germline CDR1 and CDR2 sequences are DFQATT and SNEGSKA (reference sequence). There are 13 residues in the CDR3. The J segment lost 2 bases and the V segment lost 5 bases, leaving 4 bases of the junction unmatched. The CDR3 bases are TGCAGTGCTGAAGCGGGGTTCACAGATACGCAGTATTTT. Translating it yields CSAEAGFTDTQYF.

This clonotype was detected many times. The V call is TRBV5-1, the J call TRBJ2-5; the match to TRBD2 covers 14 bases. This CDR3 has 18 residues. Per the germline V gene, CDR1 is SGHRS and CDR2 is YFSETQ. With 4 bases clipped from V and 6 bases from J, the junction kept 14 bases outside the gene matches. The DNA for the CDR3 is TGCGCCAGCAGCCAGTTGCGGGGACTAGCGGGAGCAGGAAAGACCCAGTACTTC. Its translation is CASSQLRGLAGAGKTQYF.

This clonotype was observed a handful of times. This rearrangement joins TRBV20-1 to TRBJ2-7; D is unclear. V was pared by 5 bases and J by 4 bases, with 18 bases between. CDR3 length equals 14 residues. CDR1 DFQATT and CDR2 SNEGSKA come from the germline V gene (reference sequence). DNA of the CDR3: TGCAGTGCTGCCCGATCCGAGACACTATACGAGCAGTACTTC. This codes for CSAARSETLYEQYF.

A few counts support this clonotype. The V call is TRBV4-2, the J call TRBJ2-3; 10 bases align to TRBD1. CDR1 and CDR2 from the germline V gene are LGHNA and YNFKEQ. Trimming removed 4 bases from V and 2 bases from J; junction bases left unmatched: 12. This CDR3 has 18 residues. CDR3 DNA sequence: TGTGCCAGCAGCCCTCGGACAGGGGGTTATAGTGTCACAGATACGCAGTATTTT. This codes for CASSPRTGGYSVTDTQYF.